This entry describes one TCR beta chain. Its antigen is unidentified. This specimen comes from a study of shared clonotypes between healthy human individuals. The ends were cut back, 5 bases at V and 7 bases at J, with 21 bases in the middle. The CDR3 extends over 15 amino acids. CDR1 and CDR2 (germline): PRHDT, FYEKMQ (reference sequence). Generated by immunoSEQ multiplex PCR, the TCRdb table keeps only in-frame clones and is missing some. The sample has 700,000 or so clones; roughly 78% are singletons. Notes on the study in general: All-four-donor shared clonotypes had higher generation probabilities than non-shared clonotypes did.

This chain uses TRBV13 with TRBJ2-7; possible D gene TRBD2, 6 bases. The clonotype comes from a woman in her 30s in good health. Source material: memory CD4+ T cells sorted from blood. The subset here: CD45RA-negative fraction. DNA for the CDR3: TGTGCCAGCAGCCCTCCCTCGGGGGTGGTAATAGAGCAGTACTTC. This encodes CASSPPSGVVIEQYF.